This passage covers 17 T cell receptor beta chains from one sample sequenced in a study of blood T cells in healthy people across ages (dated by TCRdb to between 2015 and 2017). Library preparation was by 5' RACE. Sequenced using an Illumina HiSeq 2500. A second 7 to 11 cycle PCR used a sample-barcoded 5' primer and a J-beta primer mix. The raw public reads went through TCRdb reprocessing: fastp at Q25, MiXCR clone calling, in-frame beta chains kept. Duplicate CDR3 protein sequences are folded into a single record with the most common DNA and genes. For this sample the table gives about 1.4 million distinct CDR3 sequences, of which approximately 63% were detected only once. The ten biggest clones cover 6.7% of the sample. Specimen: blood. These TCRs come from a man between 18 and 29 years old in good health.

The chain employs TRBV5-5 and TRBJ1-1; D gene uncertain. Between the trimmed V and J ends, which lost 0 bases and 5 bases, there was a span of 11 bases. The length of the CDR3 is 14 residues. Germline CDR1 reads SGHKS; CDR2 reads YYEKEE (reference sequence). In nucleotides, the CDR3 is TGTGCCAGCAGCTTGGACTCCGGTTGGACTGAAGCTTTCTTT. The encoded protein is CASSLDSGWTEAFF.

J is TRBJ2-7 and V is TRBV20-1; D possibly corresponds to TRBD2 (5 bases). V was pared by 0 bases and J by 2 bases, with 11 bases between. This CDR3 region has 14 residues. Per the germline V gene, CDR1 is DFQATT and CDR2 is SNEGSKA (reference sequence). CDR3 sequence (DNA): TGCAGTGCTAGAGAACCTAGCAGGCCCTACGAGCAGTACTTC. It translates to CSAREPSRPYEQYF.

The gene calls are TRBV12-3 or TRBV12-4 and TRBJ2-1; maybe TRBD2 (6 bases). V gave up 5 bases and J gave up 6 bases, with 11 bases separating them. The CDR3 is 13 residues long. The CDR3 protein is CASSQTSFNEQFF. The CDR3 region has the DNA TGTGCCAGCAGTCAGACTAGTTTCAATGAGCAGTTCTTC.

This clonotype was detected once. This rearrangement joins TRBV28 to TRBJ2-7; D assignment may be TRBD1 or TRBD2 (5 bases each). Germline V gene sequence: CDR1 MDHEN, CDR2 SYDVKM. Trimming shortened V by 1 base and J by 3 bases, and 13 bases separated the two germline ends. CDR3 length equals 15 residues. In DNA form, the CDR3 reads TGTGCCAGCAGTTTATTCCGGGACGGCAGCTACGAGCAGTACTTC. Its translation is CASSLFRDGSYEQYF.

The chain uses TRBV25-1 and TRBJ1-2; no clear D. Germline values: CDR1 MGHDK, CDR2 SYGVNS. This CDR3 is built from 15 residues. The V gene lost 1 base and the J gene lost 10 bases, with 19 bases spanning the gap. For the CDR3, the DNA is TGTGCCAGCAGTGAATCGGGAGACTGGGATGCCGTCTACACCTTC. Protein product: CASSESGDWDAVYTF.

The V gene is TRBV4-1, the J gene TRBJ2-3, with TRBD2 matching 7 bases. The CDR3 covers 15 residues. Germline V gene lookup returns CDR1 MGHRA and CDR2 YSYEKL. Trimming took 7 bases from V and 0 from J; bases not matched to a gene: 7. In DNA, the CDR3 is TGCGCCAGCACTTACAGCGGGAAAAGCACAGATACGCAGTATTTT. Protein sequence: CASTYSGKSTDTQYF.

V gene TRBV29-1 combines with J gene TRBJ2-6; no reliable D call. There are 12 residues in the CDR3. Germline V gives CDR1 SQVTM, CDR2 ANQGSEA. With 7 bases removed from V and 0 bases from J, the gap between germline ends came to 4 bases. CDR3 protein: CSALSGANVLTF. The CDR3 nucleotides read TGCAGCGCGCTCTCTGGGGCCAACGTCCTGACTTTC.

The V call is TRBV25-1, the J call TRBJ1-2; D is unresolved. This CDR3 contains 12 residues. In germline, CDR1 is MGHDK, CDR2 SYGVNS. Trimming took off 6 bases at V and 10 bases at J, with 15 bases between the two ends. CDR3 in DNA: TGTGCCAGCAGAGGAGGACGGTCGACCTACACCTTC. It specifies CASRGGRSTYTF.

The chain recombines TRBV20-1 with TRBJ2-2; TRBD2 is a possible D gene (6 bases). Per the germline V gene, CDR1 is DFQATT and CDR2 is SNEGSKA (reference sequence). The CDR3 covers 13 residues. V lost 3 bases and J 5 bases, leaving 10 bases between the germline ends. The CDR3 DNA reads as TGCAGTGCTAGCGGGAGATCGACCGGGGAGCTGTTTTTT. This sequence encodes CSASGRSTGELFF.

The CDR3 DNA sequence: TGTGCCAGCAGCTCAGGGAACAGGGAACTTTACGAGCAGTACTTC. It translates to CASSSGNRELYEQYF. V gene TRBV7-9 combines with J gene TRBJ2-7, with D maybe TRBD1 (6 bases). The germline V and J ends were trimmed by 4 bases and 4 bases, with 17 bases remaining between them. The CDR3 is made up of 15 amino acids. CDR1 SEHNR and CDR2 FQNEAQ come from the germline V gene (reference sequence).

This clonotype turned up a few times. The chain employs TRBV7-9 and TRBJ1-4, with D unresolved. Trimming took 6 bases from V and 4 from J, leaving 12 bases between them. The CDR3 is made up of 14 amino acids. Per the germline V gene, CDR1 is SEHNR and CDR2 is FQNEAQ (reference sequence). Here the CDR3 reads CASSSEGLNEKLFF. CDR3 nucleotide sequence: TGTGCCAGCAGTTCGGAGGGCCTTAATGAAAAACTGTTTTTT.

The rearrangement links TRBV4-1 to TRBJ2-7, with 11 bases lining up with TRBD2. Germline values: CDR1 MGHRA, CDR2 YSYEKL. V trimming: 2 bases; J trimming: 0 bases; junction bases outside the gene matches: 3. This CDR3 contains 16 residues. CDR3 protein: CASSQLAGGSSYEQYF. In DNA, the CDR3 is TGCGCCAGCAGCCAACTAGCGGGGGGTTCCTCCTACGAGCAGTACTTC.

V gene TRBV11-1 combines with J gene TRBJ2-1; 8 bases align to TRBD2. Germline V CDR1 and CDR2: SGHAT, FQDESV (reference sequence). The CDR3 covers 16 residues. The V segment lost 1 base and the J segment 8 bases; nucleotides outside the gene matches: 10. In DNA form, the CDR3 reads TGTGCCAGCAGCTTAGTACTGGCGGGAGGTTGGGATGAGCAGTTCTTC. Protein: CASSLVLAGGWDEQFF.

The chain recombines TRBV20-1 with TRBJ2-1; 10 bases are a match to TRBD2. The CDR3 loop spans 15 amino acids. Looked up from germline, CDR1 is DFQATT and CDR2 is SNEGSKA (reference sequence). V shed 6 bases and J 2 bases; nucleotides not matched to a gene: 7. The CDR3 DNA follows: TGCAGTGCCACCAGCGGGAGGGGCGCCTACAATGAGCAGTTCTTC. Its translation is CSATSGRGAYNEQFF.

The chain joins TRBV4-2 to TRBJ1-5, with D tentatively TRBD1 (5 bases). Germline CDR1 reads LGHNA; CDR2 reads YNFKEQ. Trimming pared 1 base from V and 6 bases from J, leaving 10 bases between. This CDR3 comprises 14 residues. The CDR3: CASSQGGGTQPQHF. The CDR3 nucleotides read TGTGCCAGCAGCCAAGGGGGGGGAACTCAGCCCCAGCATTTT.

This clonotype was counted only a few times. The chain combines TRBV7-2 with TRBJ2-4, with 10 bases matching TRBD1. CDR3 size: 19 residues. Per germline, CDR1 SGHTA and CDR2 FQGNSA. V was pared by 2 bases and J by 5 bases, with 15 bases of the junction left unmatched. Written as DNA, the CDR3 is TGTGCCAGCAGCTTAAAGGGGTCACGAGGAGGACAGGGGGAAAACATTCAGTACTTC. It yields the protein CASSLKGSRGGQGENIQYF.

There are a few counts of this clonotype. The chain links TRBV20-1 to TRBJ2-1; no clear D gene. This CDR3 spans 11 amino acids. Trimming removed 3 bases from V and 7 bases from J, with 7 bases in between. Germline V gene sequence: CDR1 DFQATT, CDR2 SNEGSKA (reference sequence). CDR3 loop: CSASLANEQFF. The CDR3, as DNA: TGCAGTGCTAGTTTGGCGAATGAGCAGTTCTTC.